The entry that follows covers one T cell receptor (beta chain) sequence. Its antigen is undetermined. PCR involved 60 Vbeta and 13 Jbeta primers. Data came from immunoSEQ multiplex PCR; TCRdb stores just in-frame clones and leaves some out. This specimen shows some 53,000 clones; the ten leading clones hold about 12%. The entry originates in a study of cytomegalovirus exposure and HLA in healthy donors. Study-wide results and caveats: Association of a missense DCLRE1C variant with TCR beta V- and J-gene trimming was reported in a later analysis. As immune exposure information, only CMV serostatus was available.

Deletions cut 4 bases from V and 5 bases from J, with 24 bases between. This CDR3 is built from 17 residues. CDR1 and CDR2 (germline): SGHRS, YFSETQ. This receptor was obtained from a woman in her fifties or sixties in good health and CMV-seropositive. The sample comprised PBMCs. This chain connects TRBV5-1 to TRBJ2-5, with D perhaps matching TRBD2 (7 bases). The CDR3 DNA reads TGCGCCAGCAGCCTCCAGGCACTGTGGGGGGGCCAGGAGACCCAGTACTTC. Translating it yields CASSLQALWGGQETQYF. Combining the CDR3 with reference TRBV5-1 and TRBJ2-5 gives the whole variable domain KAGVTQTPRYLIKTRGQQVTLSCSPISGHRSVSWYQQTPGQGLQFLFEYFSETQRNKGNFPGRFSGRQFSNSRSEMNVSTLELGDSALYLCASSLQALWGGQETQYFGPGTRLLVL.